This TCR beta chain stems from a study of cytomegalovirus exposure and HLA in healthy donors. PCR used 60 Vbeta primers and 13 Jbeta primers. Original analysis: As a later analysis found, there were 70 million to 80 million unique TCR beta chains, of which some 10 million were shared. Repertoires were generated with immunoSEQ multiplex PCR, while TCRdb's copy carries only in-frame clones and drops some. Clonal size and the V and J genes are those of that table, whereas D and trimming came from the DNA. The data show about 190,000 clones, 70% to 75% seen once. Losses at the gene ends were 6 bases for V and 3 bases for J; bases not matched to a gene: 7. The CDR3 is 15 residues long. The V gene's germline CDR1 is MDHEN and CDR2 SYDVKM.

Source material: PBMCs. The receptor comes from a man aged 30-40 years in good health and CMV-seropositive. The chain carries TRBV28 and TRBJ2-3; 9 positions match TRBD1. CDR3 protein: CASSPRDRDTDTQYF. The CDR3 region has the DNA TGTGCCAGCAGCCCCAGGGACAGGGATACAGATACGCAGTATTTT.